Following are 31 T cell receptor beta chains from one sample sequenced in a study of cytomegalovirus exposure and HLA in healthy donors. The PCR had 60 Vbeta and 13 Jbeta primers. Sequencing was performed with immunoSEQ multiplex PCR; in TCRdb, only in-frame clones are kept and a portion is missing. The sample yields just under 65,000 clones, around 80% seen once. Sequenced input: PBMCs. The origin of the receptors is a woman aged 25 to 39 in good health and CMV-seronegative.

The V gene is TRBV6-1, the J gene TRBJ1-1, with 9 nucleotides matching TRBD1. The CDR3 has 15 residues. Trimming removed 6 bases from V and 1 base from J; junction bases left unmatched: 6. Germline CDR1 MNHNS, CDR2 SASEGT. CDR3 bases: TGTGCCAGCAGGGACAGGGGTTTCTGGAACACTGAAGCTTTCTTT. This encodes CASRDRGFWNTEAFF.

The chain has TRBV10-3 and TRBJ2-5; 7 bases are shared with TRBD1. V shed 2 bases, J shed 4 bases, and the junction held 7 bases outside the gene matches. From germline, CDR1 is ENHRY and CDR2 SYGVKD. CDR3 length: 15 amino acids. CDR3 loop: CAISEDRVFGETQYF. The DNA of the CDR3 is TGTGCCATCAGTGAGGACAGGGTGTTCGGAGAGACCCAGTACTTC.

This chain connects TRBV29-1 to TRBJ2-7, with 14 bases fitting TRBD2. Trimming at V came to 7 bases and at J to 3 bases, leaving 8 bases not matched to a gene. CDR1 and CDR2 from the germline V gene are SQVTM and ANQGSEA. The CDR3 totals 15 residues. This CDR3 reads CSALPGLAGDYEQYF. The CDR3 DNA reads TGCAGCGCCCTACCGGGACTAGCGGGAGACTACGAGCAGTACTTC.

V gene TRBV7-6 combines with J gene TRBJ2-7, with D perhaps TRBD2 (6 bases). Germline V lookup: CDR1 SGHVS, CDR2 FNYEAQ. The CDR3 has 16 residues. V was cut by 2 bases and J by 2 bases, with 16 bases left in between. DNA for the CDR3: TGTGCCAGCAGCTTATCCGGAGGGCAAGCCGCCTACGAGCAGTACTTC. This codes for CASSLSGGQAAYEQYF.

The rearrangement joins TRBV5-4 to TRBJ2-1; D might be TRBD2 (5 bases). The CDR3 is made up of 16 amino acids. V lost 0 bases to trimming and J lost 4 bases, with 14 bases between them. Germline lookup yields CDR1 SGHNT and CDR2 YYREEE (reference sequence). CDR3 protein: CASSLGLSPTYNEQFF. The CDR3 DNA follows: TGTGCCAGCAGCTTGGGACTATCCCCCACTTACAATGAGCAGTTCTTC.

The V and J genes are TRBV29-1 and TRBJ2-6, with 8 bases lining up with TRBD1. The ends lost 7 bases at V and 13 bases at J; junction bases unmatched: 9. This CDR3 spans 12 amino acids. Germline V gives CDR1 SQVTM, CDR2 ANQGSEA. CDR3 bases: TGCAGCGGACTAACAGGGGGAAAAGTCCTGACTTTC. The encoded protein is CSGLTGGKVLTF. The full variable domain, completed using reference TRBV29-1 and TRBJ2-6, is SAVISQKPSRDICQRGTSLTIQCQVDSQVTMMFWYRQQPGQSLTLIATANQGSEATYESGFVIDKFPISRPNLTFSTLTVSNMSPEDSSIYLCSGLTGGKVLTFGAGSRLTVL.

The chain carries TRBV30 and TRBJ1-4, with D tentatively TRBD1 (5 bases). V was trimmed by 0 bases and J by 5 bases, leaving 10 bases between them. CDR3 length equals 14 residues. Germline CDR1 GTSNPN, CDR2 SVGIG (reference sequence). In DNA form, the CDR3 reads TGTGCCTGGAGTGTATGGACACCCAATGAAAAACTGTTTTTT. Translated, it gives CAWSVWTPNEKLFF.

The chain links TRBV4-1 to TRBJ2-1; 8 bases match TRBD1. The CDR3 is made up of 18 amino acids. Germline V gives CDR1 MGHRA, CDR2 YSYEKL. J lost 6 bases, V lost 3 bases, and 16 bases had no gene match. The CDR3 here is CASSHAIAGGAEFNEQFF. Here the CDR3 DNA reads TGCGCCAGCAGCCACGCAATAGCAGGGGGCGCAGAGTTCAATGAGCAGTTCTTC.

As DNA, the CDR3 is TGTGCCATCAGGGGACAGGGGAAGAACAATGAGCAGTTCTTC. Protein sequence: CAIRGQGKNNEQFF. V and J are TRBV10-3 and TRBJ2-1; 10 positions match TRBD1. The germline V gene has CDR1 ENHRY and CDR2 SYGVKD. There are 14 residues in the CDR3. V gave up 6 bases and J gave up 5 bases; unmatched junction bases: 4.

The rearrangement joins TRBV30 to TRBJ2-1, with a weak D call TRBD1 (5 bases). V shed 2 bases and J shed 5 bases, with 16 bases lying between them. This CDR3 region has 15 residues. Germline V CDR1 and CDR2: GTSNPN, SVGIG (reference sequence). The CDR3: CAWSLRPGANNEQFF. In DNA form, the CDR3 reads TGTGCCTGGAGTCTCAGACCTGGGGCTAACAATGAGCAGTTCTTC.

This clone was seen many times. The CDR3 loop is CASSSGTSGANVLTF. The CDR3 nucleotides read TGTGCCAGCAGTAGCGGTACCTCTGGGGCCAACGTCCTGACTTTC. The V gene is TRBV6-1, the J gene TRBJ2-6, with a weak D call TRBD2 (5 bases). Trimming pared 5 bases from V and 0 bases from J, leaving 8 bases between. Germline CDR1 and CDR2: MNHNS and SASEGT. This CDR3 is built from 15 residues.

The chain joins TRBV30 to TRBJ1-1; TRBD1 matches at 12 bases. J lost 7 bases, V lost 2 bases, and 5 bases had no gene match. Looked up from germline, CDR1 is GTSNPN and CDR2 is SVGIG (reference sequence). This CDR3 has 14 amino acids. The CDR3 DNA is TGTGCCTGGAGTCGGGGACAGGGGGCGGGTGAAGCTTTCTTT. Translated: CAWSRGQGAGEAFF. Full variable domain (rest looked up from reference TRBV30 and TRBJ1-1): SQTIHQWPATLVQPVGSPLSLECTVEGTSNPNLYWYRQAAGRGLQLLFYSVGIGQISSEVPQNLSASRPQDRQFILSSKKLLLSDSGFYLCAWSRGQGAGEAFFGQGTRLTVV.

V is TRBV6-5 and J is TRBJ1-2; 11 positions match TRBD1. This CDR3 has 14 amino acids. Germline CDR1 MNHEY, CDR2 SVGAGI. V lost 4 bases to trimming and J lost 8 bases; unmatched junction nucleotides: 6. This CDR3 reads CASSFGQGAKGYTF. The DNA for the CDR3 is TGTGCCAGCAGTTTCGGACAGGGGGCGAAAGGCTACACCTTC.

This chain connects TRBV10-2 to TRBJ2-7; 12 bases match TRBD2. The CDR3 has 16 amino acids. The germline gives CDR1 WSHSY, CDR2 SAAADI. Trimming cost V 5 bases and J 2 bases; bases outside gene matches: 7. The CDR3 nucleotides read TGCGCCAGCAGTCAAACTAGCGGGAGGTCCCCCTACGAGCAGTACTTC. It translates to CASSQTSGRSPYEQYF.

The chain couples TRBV6-5 to TRBJ1-4, with D uncertain. Germline V lookup: CDR1 MNHEY, CDR2 SVGAGI. The CDR3 has 14 amino acids. V was trimmed by 6 bases and J by 8 bases, leaving 16 bases between them. The CDR3 DNA reads as TGTGCCAGCAGACTGAGTATAGGCGGGGAAAAACTGTTTTTT. Amino acid sequence: CASRLSIGGEKLFF.

V gene TRBV4-1 combines with J gene TRBJ1-4; perhaps TRBD1 as D (6 bases). The CDR3 runs to 17 residues. V was clipped by 0 bases and J by 3 bases, with 14 bases between them. Per germline, CDR1 MGHRA and CDR2 YSYEKL. CDR3 DNA: TGCGCCAGCAGCCAAGATGGGAACAGGGCTGCTAATGAAAAACTGTTTTTT. Encoded protein: CASSQDGNRAANEKLFF.

The J gene is TRBJ2-3, the V gene TRBV6-5, with 10 bases identical to TRBD2. The CDR3 loop spans 14 amino acids. The J segment lost 6 bases and the V segment lost 5 bases, leaving 5 bases of the junction unmatched. Germline V CDR1 and CDR2: MNHEY, SVGAGI. CDR3 sequence reads: CASSSGRAPDTQYF. The DNA for the CDR3 is TGTGCCAGCAGTAGCGGGAGGGCCCCCGATACGCAGTATTTT.

The gene calls are TRBV18 and TRBJ2-7, with 7 bases aligning to TRBD1. The CDR3 runs to 14 residues. With V trimmed by 5 bases and J by 4 bases, 8 bases remained unmatched. Germline CDR1 and CDR2: KGHSH and LQKENI. The CDR3: CASSYGTASYEQYF. In DNA, the CDR3 is TGTGCCAGCTCATACGGGACAGCGTCTTACGAGCAGTACTTC.

The chain's CDR3 is CASLSGSSYNEQFF. For the CDR3, the DNA is TGTGCCAGCTTAAGTGGGAGCTCCTACAATGAGCAGTTCTTC. The V gene is TRBV5-6, the J gene TRBJ2-1, with a tentative D call TRBD2 (5 bases). Germline V CDR1 and CDR2: SGHDT, YYEEEE. The CDR3 covers 14 residues. Trimming stripped 7 bases from V and 0 bases from J, with 11 bases between.

The chain carries TRBV2 and TRBJ1-2; D is ambiguous. The CDR3 has 12 amino acids. The V end was cut by 3 bases, the J end by 3 bases, with 5 bases between. CDR1 is SNHLY, CDR2 FYNNEI, per germline. The CDR3 region is CASSETDYGYTF. CDR3 bases: TGTGCCAGCAGTGAGACTGACTATGGCTACACCTTC. The full variable domain, with the rest looked up from reference TRBV2 and TRBJ1-2, is EPEVTQTPSHQVTQMGQEVILRCVPISNHLYFYWYRQILGQKVEFLVSFYNNEISEKSEIFDDQFSVERPDGSNFTLKIRSTKLEDSAMYFCASSETDYGYTFGSGTRLTVV.

This rearrangement joins TRBV6-6 to TRBJ2-5, with 15 positions matching TRBD2. The CDR3 runs 15 residues. The germline V gene encodes CDR1 MNHNY and CDR2 SVGAGI (reference sequence). V gave up 5 bases and J gave up 3 bases; unmatched junction bases: 1. In DNA form, the CDR3 reads TGTGCCAGCAGTGGACTAGCGGGAGGGAAAGAGACCCAGTACTTC. Protein: CASSGLAGGKETQYF.

J is TRBJ2-7 and V is TRBV30, with TRBD2 matching over 7 bases. The CDR3 contains 13 residues. V was pared by 4 bases and J by 5 bases, with 8 bases of the junction left unmatched. Germline lookup yields CDR1 GTSNPN and CDR2 SVGIG (reference sequence). The DNA of the CDR3 is TGTGCCTGGACCTCGGGGGGAGGGCACGAGCAGTACTTC. It specifies CAWTSGGGHEQYF. The whole variable domain, remainder taken from reference TRBV30 and TRBJ2-7, is SQTIHQWPATLVQPVGSPLSLECTVEGTSNPNLYWYRQAAGRGLQLLFYSVGIGQISSEVPQNLSASRPQDRQFILSSKKLLLSDSGFYLCAWTSGGGHEQYFGPGTRLTVT.

The chain recombines TRBV30 with TRBJ1-2, with D hard to call. V lost 1 base, J lost 3 bases, and 9 bases lay in between. This CDR3 has 13 amino acids. CDR1 is GTSNPN, CDR2 SVGIG, per germline (reference sequence). CDR3 sequence (DNA): TGTGCCTGGAGTGAACGGGGAGACTATGGCTACACCTTC. Protein sequence: CAWSERGDYGYTF. The complete variable domain, with remaining parts taken from reference TRBV30 and TRBJ1-2, reads SQTIHQWPATLVQPVGSPLSLECTVEGTSNPNLYWYRQAAGRGLQLLFYSVGIGQISSEVPQNLSASRPQDRQFILSSKKLLLSDSGFYLCAWSERGDYGYTFGSGTRLTVV.

The rearrangement joins TRBV7-2 to TRBJ2-7; 8 positions match TRBD2. CDR3 length equals 13 residues. The V gene's germline CDR1 is SGHTA and CDR2 FQGNSA. The ends lost 8 bases at V and 6 bases at J; junction bases unmatched: 9. CDR3 in DNA: TGTGCCAGCCAATTGGGGGCGGGAGGCGAGCAGTACTTC. It is translated as CASQLGAGGEQYF.

The V call is TRBV6-5, the J call TRBJ2-2; 9 nucleotides line up with TRBD2. From germline, CDR1 is MNHEY and CDR2 SVGAGI. The CDR3 sequence is 14 residues long. Losses at the gene ends were 7 bases for V and 5 bases for J; bases not matched to a gene: 5. The CDR3 region is CASIRSGGTGELFF. For the CDR3, the DNA is TGTGCCAGCATCCGAAGCGGGGGGACCGGGGAGCTGTTTTTT.

V is TRBV30 and J is TRBJ2-2; 9 bases are shared with TRBD2. V lost 4 bases to trimming and J lost 4 bases; unmatched junction nucleotides: 4. Germline CDR1 GTSNPN, CDR2 SVGIG (reference sequence). The CDR3 loop spans 14 amino acids. The CDR3 spells CAWNSGGGTGELFF. DNA for the CDR3: TGTGCCTGGAATAGCGGGGGCGGCACCGGGGAGCTGTTTTTT. Supplemented by reference TRBV30 and TRBJ2-2, the full variable domain reads SQTIHQWPATLVQPVGSPLSLECTVEGTSNPNLYWYRQAAGRGLQLLFYSVGIGQISSEVPQNLSASRPQDRQFILSSKKLLLSDSGFYLCAWNSGGGTGELFFGEGSRLTVL.

The chain uses TRBV6-5 and TRBJ2-1; 15 bases map to TRBD2. CDR3 size: 14 residues. V lost 8 bases and J lost 10; bases outside the gene matches: 6. In germline, CDR1 is MNHEY, CDR2 SVGAGI. The CDR3 reads CASGLAGGPIEQFF. The CDR3 nucleotides read TGTGCCAGCGGACTAGCGGGGGGGCCGATCGAGCAGTTCTTC.

The DNA of the CDR3 is TGTGCCAGCACCAAAGCGGCTAGCGGACCTTACGAGCAGTACTTC. This translates into CASTKAASGPYEQYF. This chain connects TRBV6-1 to TRBJ2-7, with 7 bases matching TRBD2. V was pared by 7 bases and J by 4 bases, with 13 bases of the junction left unmatched. CDR3 length equals 15 residues. Germline V gene lookup returns CDR1 MNHNS and CDR2 SASEGT.

The CDR3 nucleotides read TGCGCCAGCAGCTTAGGGGACTCTGGAAACACCATATATTTT. Translating gives CASSLGDSGNTIYF. The chain has TRBV5-1 and TRBJ1-3; the D gene is possibly TRBD1 (5 bases). The CDR3 covers 14 residues. Trimming shortened V by 2 bases and J by 0 bases, and 6 bases separated the two germline ends. CDR1 SGHRS and CDR2 YFSETQ come from the germline V gene.

This clone was seen more than once but under ten times. The V gene is TRBV7-9, the J gene TRBJ1-2; 11 bases are a match to TRBD1. The germline CDR1 and CDR2 sequences are SEHNR and FQNEAQ (reference sequence). V gave up 5 bases and J gave up 6 bases; unmatched junction bases: 14. CDR3 size: 17 residues. Written as DNA, the CDR3 is TGTGCCAGCAGCACAGGGACAGGGGGGGCCTTCGGGGATGGCTACACCTTC. Encoded protein: CASSTGTGGAFGDGYTF.

The V gene is TRBV28, the J gene TRBJ1-5; weak D call: TRBD1 (5 bases). CDR3 size: 15 residues. Germline lookup yields CDR1 MDHEN and CDR2 SYDVKM. The V end lost 3 bases, the J end lost 2 bases, and 11 bases lay between the germline ends. The CDR3 here is CASSFLGTGNQPQHF. The CDR3 region has the DNA TGTGCCAGCAGTTTCCTAGGGACTGGCAATCAGCCCCAGCATTTT. The whole variable domain, remainder taken from reference TRBV28 and TRBJ1-5, is DVKVTQSSRYLVKRTGEKVFLECVQDMDHENMFWYRQDPGLGLRLIYFSYDVKMKEKGDIPEGYSVSREKKERFSLILESASTNQTSMYLCASSFLGTGNQPQHFGDGTRLSIL.